The text below deals with one TCR beta chain. The data were produced by immunoSEQ multiplex PCR, yet TCRdb's version contains in-frame clones alone and is incomplete. The data hold roughly 130,000 clones, with around 85% observed a single time. The data originate from a study of PD-L1 blockade in urothelial cancer. Sample time point: pretreatment peripheral blood. The germline V gene has CDR1 SGHRS and CDR2 YFSETQ. Trimming shortened V by 0 bases and J by 4 bases, and 7 bases separated the two germline ends. CDR3 length: 13 residues. The chain recombines TRBV5-1 with TRBJ2-5; a possible D gene is TRBD1 (5 bases). The source was PBMCs, collected around atezolizumab (anti-PD-L1) treatment. The receptor's source is a man aged 45-60 years with urothelial cancer. DNA of the CDR3: TGCGCCAGCAGCTTGGGTAGGGGAGAGACCCAGTACTTC. Translated, it gives CASSLGRGETQYF.